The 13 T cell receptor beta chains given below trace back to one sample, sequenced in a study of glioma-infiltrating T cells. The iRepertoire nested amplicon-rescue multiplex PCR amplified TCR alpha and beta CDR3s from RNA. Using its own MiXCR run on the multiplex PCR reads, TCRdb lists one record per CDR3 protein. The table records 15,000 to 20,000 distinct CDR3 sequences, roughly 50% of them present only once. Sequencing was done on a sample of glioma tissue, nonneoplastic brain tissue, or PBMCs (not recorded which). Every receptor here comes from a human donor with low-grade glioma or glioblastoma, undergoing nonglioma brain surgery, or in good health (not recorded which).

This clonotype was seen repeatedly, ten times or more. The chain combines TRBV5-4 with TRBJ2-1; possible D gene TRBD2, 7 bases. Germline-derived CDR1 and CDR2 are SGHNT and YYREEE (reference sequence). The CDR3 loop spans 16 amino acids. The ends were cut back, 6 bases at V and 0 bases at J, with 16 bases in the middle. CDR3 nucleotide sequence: TGTGCCAGCAACTCGAGGGGGGGGGCCTCCTACAATGAGCAGTTCTTC. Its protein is CASNSRGGASYNEQFF.

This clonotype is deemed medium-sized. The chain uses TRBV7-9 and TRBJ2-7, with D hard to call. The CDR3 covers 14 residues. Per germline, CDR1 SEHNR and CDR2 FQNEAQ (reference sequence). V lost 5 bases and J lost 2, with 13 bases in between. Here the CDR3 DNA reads TGTGCCAGCAGCGGCACCGAGGTACCCTACGAGCAGTACTTC. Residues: CASSGTEVPYEQYF.

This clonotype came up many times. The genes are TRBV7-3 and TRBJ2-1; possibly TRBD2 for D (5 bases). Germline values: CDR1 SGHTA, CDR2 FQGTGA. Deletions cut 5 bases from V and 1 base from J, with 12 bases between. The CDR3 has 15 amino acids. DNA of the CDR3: TGTGCCAGCAGCATTGACTATTCATCCTACAATGAGCAGTTCTTC. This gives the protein CASSIDYSSYNEQFF.

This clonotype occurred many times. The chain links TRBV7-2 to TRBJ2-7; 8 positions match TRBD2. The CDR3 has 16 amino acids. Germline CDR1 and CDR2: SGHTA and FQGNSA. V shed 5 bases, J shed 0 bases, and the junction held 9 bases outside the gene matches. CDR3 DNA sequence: TGTGCCAGCAGCCCAAGCGGGGGCAAGAGCTCCTACGAGCAGTACTTC. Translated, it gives CASSPSGGKSSYEQYF.

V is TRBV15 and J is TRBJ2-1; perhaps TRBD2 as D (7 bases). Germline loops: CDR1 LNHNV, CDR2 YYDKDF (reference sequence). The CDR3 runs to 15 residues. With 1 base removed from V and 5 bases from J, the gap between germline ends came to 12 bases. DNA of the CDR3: TGTGCCACCAGCAGAGCGGGGGGCTACCACAATGAGCAGTTCTTC. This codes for CATSRAGGYHNEQFF.

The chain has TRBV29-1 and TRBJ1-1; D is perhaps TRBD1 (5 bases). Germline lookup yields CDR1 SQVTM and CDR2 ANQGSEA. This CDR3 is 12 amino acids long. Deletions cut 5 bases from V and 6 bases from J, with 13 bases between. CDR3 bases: TGCAGCGTTTTCTCGAGGGGCGCTGAAGCTTTCTTT. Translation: CSVFSRGAEAFF.

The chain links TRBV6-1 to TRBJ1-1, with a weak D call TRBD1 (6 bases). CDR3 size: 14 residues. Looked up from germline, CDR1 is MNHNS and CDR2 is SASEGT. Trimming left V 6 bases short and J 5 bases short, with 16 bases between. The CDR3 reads CASSKFQGMTEAFF. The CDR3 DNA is TGTGCCAGCAGCAAATTTCAGGGGATGACTGAAGCTTTCTTT.

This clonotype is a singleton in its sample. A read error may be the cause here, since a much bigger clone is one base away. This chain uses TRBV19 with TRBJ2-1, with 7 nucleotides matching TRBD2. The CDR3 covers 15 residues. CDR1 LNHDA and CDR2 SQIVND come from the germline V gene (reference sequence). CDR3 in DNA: TGTACCAGTAGTATTTTGGGACTATTTTACAATGAGCAGTTCTTC. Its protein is CTSSILGLFYNEQFF. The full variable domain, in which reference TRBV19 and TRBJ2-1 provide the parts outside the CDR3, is DGGITQSPKYLFRKEGQNVTLSCEQNLNHDAMYWYRQDPGQGLRLIYYSQIVNDFQKGDIAEGYSVSREKKESFPLTVTSAQKNPTAFYLCTSSILGLFYNEQFFGPGTRLTVL.

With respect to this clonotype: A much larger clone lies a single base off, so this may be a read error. In DNA form, the CDR3 reads TGTGCCAGCAGCTTAGCGCCGGTCTCTGGGGGCAACGTCCTGACTTTC. Protein: CASSLAPVSGGNVLTF. The chain employs TRBV7-9 and TRBJ2-6; tentatively, D is TRBD1 or TRBD2 (5 bases each). Germline CDR1 and CDR2: SEHNR and FQNEAQ (reference sequence). CDR3 length equals 16 residues.

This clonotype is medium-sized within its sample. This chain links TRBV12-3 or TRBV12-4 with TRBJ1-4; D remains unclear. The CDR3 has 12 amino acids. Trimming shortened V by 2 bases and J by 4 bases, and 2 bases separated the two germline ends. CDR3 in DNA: TGTGCCAGCAGTTTAAGTAATGAAAAACTGTTTTTT. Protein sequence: CASSLSNEKLFF.

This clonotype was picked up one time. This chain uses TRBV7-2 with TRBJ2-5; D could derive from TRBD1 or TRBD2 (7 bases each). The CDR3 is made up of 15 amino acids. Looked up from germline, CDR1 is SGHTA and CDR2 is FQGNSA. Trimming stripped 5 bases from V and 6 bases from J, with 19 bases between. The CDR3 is CASSPAGGGAKTQYF. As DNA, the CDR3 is TGTGCCAGCAGCCCCGCAGGGGGGGGTGCCAAGACCCAGTACTTC.

As DNA, the CDR3 is TGTGCCACTAGTGACAGGGTCCGAAAAGCTTTCTTT. It translates to CATSDRVRKAFF. The rearrangement links TRBV6-1 to TRBJ1-1; 7 bases fit TRBD1. Germline CDR1 MNHNS, CDR2 SASEGT. V lost 10 bases and J lost 9; bases outside the gene matches: 11. This CDR3 spans 12 amino acids.

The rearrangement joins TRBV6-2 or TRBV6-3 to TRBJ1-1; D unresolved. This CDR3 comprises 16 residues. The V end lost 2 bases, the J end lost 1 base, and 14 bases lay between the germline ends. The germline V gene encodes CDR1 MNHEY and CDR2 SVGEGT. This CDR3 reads CASSYPKRTANTEAFF. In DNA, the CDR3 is TGTGCCAGCAGTTACCCAAAACGGACGGCGAACACTGAAGCTTTCTTT.